This paragraph reports one TCR beta chain. In the original analysis: Reference gene primers were amplified, and this amplification served to estimate nucleated cell counts. Only in-frame clones appear in the TCRdb table, and some are missing; sequencing was by immunoSEQ multiplex PCR. V and J calls and clone size are given by that table; D and trimming were obtained from the DNA. The repertoire has fewer than 200,000 clones, about 86% of them found once; the top ten carry 7.5% to 10%. This entry comes from a study of blood T cell repertoires in COVID-19. Study information: Samples representing acute and convalescent COVID-19 were sourced from the United States, Italy and Spain. PBMCs, B-cell-depleted T cells, or T cells provided the cDNA or gDNA that made up the material.

V lost 5 bases and J lost 2; bases outside the gene matches: 3. Germline V gene lookup returns CDR1 SGHTA and CDR2 FQGNSA. The CDR3 loop spans 14 amino acids. This sequence originates from a man aged 50 to 60 with active or convalescent COVID-19. The material sequenced was peripheral blood. The chain links TRBV7-2 to TRBJ1-3; 7 bases agree with TRBD1. CDR3 loop: CASSPGQAGNTIYF. As DNA, the CDR3 is TGTGCCAGCAGCCCCGGACAGGCTGGAAACACCATATATTTT.